This T cell receptor (beta chain) derives from a study of T cell clonotyping in hematopoietic cell transplantation. Broader study findings: After transplant, recipient diversity fell while pathologically expanded clonotypes grew through day 180.

In regard to this clone: As yet, its antigen is unknown.

The CDR3 is 15 residues long. Germline V gene lookup returns CDR1 GTSNPN and CDR2 SVGIG (reference sequence). The ends were cut back, 1 base at V and 1 base at J, with 13 bases in the middle. Sequencing used immunoSEQ multiplex PCR; TCRdb keeps in-frame clones, though not all of them. Counted here are several thousand clones, 60% to 80% occurring once; the ten biggest clones make up over 7%. Recipients were bled about 28 days pretransplant and at posttransplant days 30, 100, 180. This sequence was found in a male patient in his sixties who had an allogeneic stem cell transplant, so the T cells may come from the graft donor. Some clones in this sample may be carry-over from other donors' samples. V usage is TRBV30 and J usage is TRBJ1-2; D ambiguous. The sequences come from PBMCs, collected 100 days after allogeneic stem cell transplant. CDR3 residues: CAWSGVADFNYGYTF. CDR3 DNA sequence: TGTGCCTGGAGTGGGGTGGCAGATTTTAACTATGGCTACACCTTC.